The clone carrying this T cell receptor beta chain is labeled as medium-sized (0.01 to 0.1%). Its antigen is still unknown. The library gave individual cDNA molecules unique molecular identifiers. Study processing details: A per-sample median of 95,638 TCRs was observed, with counts ranging from roughly 23,224 to 700,000. MiXCR, applied by TCRdb to the RACE reads, yields one record per CDR3 protein. TCRdb, not the authors, supplied the V and J calls. The table lists fewer than 85,000 distinct CDR3 sequences, approximately 8.6% of them singletons. These data belong to a study of human T cells and chemical hapten exposure. The overall study: Slight volume differences across pooled libraries mainly accounted for varying per-sample TCR yields. Regarding the study as a whole: No change in TCRs above 1 in 1000 frequency was produced by DPC sensitization.

Looked up from germline, CDR1 is SGHTA and CDR2 is FQGNSA. CDR3 length equals 15 residues. V lost 8 bases, J lost 0 bases, and 16 bases lay in between. The time point: healthy volunteer bleed at 6 weeks. Someone pulled total RNA out of unfractionated whole blood. Sample: whole blood. The chain links TRBV7-2 to TRBJ2-5; D perhaps matches TRBD1 (5 bases). This TCR was sampled from a female donor in good health. Some clones in this sample may be carry-over from other donors' samples. CDR3 in amino acids: CASHRQYMYQETQYF. The CDR3 DNA reads as TGTGCCAGCCACCGACAGTACATGTACCAAGAGACCCAGTACTTC.